The 4 T cell receptor beta chains below all came from one sample that was sequenced in a study of blood T cell repertoires in COVID-19. Data came from immunoSEQ multiplex PCR; TCRdb stores just in-frame clones and leaves some out. The sample records 150,000 to 200,000 clones, around 93% being singletons. Sequencing used peripheral blood. These receptors all come from a woman between 50 and 59 years old with acute or convalescent COVID-19.

V gene TRBV14 combines with J gene TRBJ2-3, with 9 bases lining up with TRBD2. The ends lost 4 bases at V and 1 base at J; junction bases unmatched: 12. The germline V gene has CDR1 SGHDN and CDR2 FVKESK. This CDR3 spans 18 amino acids. The CDR3 is CASSPKGGGAFGTDTQYF. The CDR3 DNA reads as TGTGCCAGCAGCCCAAAAGGCGGGGGGGCCTTTGGCACAGATACGCAGTATTTT. The full variable domain, in which reference TRBV14 and TRBJ2-3 provide the parts outside the CDR3, is EAGVTQFPSHSVIEKGQTVTLRCDPISGHDNLYWYRRVMGKEIKFLLHFVKESKQDESGMPNNRFLAERTGGTYSTLKVQPAELEDSGVYFCASSPKGGGAFGTDTQYFGPGTRLTVL.

The chain combines TRBV4-3 with TRBJ2-1; 9 bases agree with TRBD2. Germline V lookup: CDR1 LGHNA, CDR2 YSLEER. CDR3 length: 17 amino acids. The V gene end was trimmed by 1 base and the J gene end by 8 bases; junction bases not matched to a gene: 12. CDR3 sequence (DNA): TGCGCCAGCAGCCAAGGACTAGCGGCAGGGAATGGCTATGAGCAGTTCTTC. Translated, it gives CASSQGLAAGNGYEQFF.

The rearrangement links TRBV7-2 to TRBJ1-2; no definite D call. V was clipped by 0 bases and J by 8 bases, with 13 bases between them. In germline, CDR1 is SGHTA, CDR2 FQGNSA. The CDR3 runs to 14 residues. CDR3 DNA: TGTGCCAGCAGCTTAGCGGTGTCTGGCGGAGGCTACACCTTC. It specifies CASSLAVSGGGYTF. Based on the CDR3 plus reference TRBV7-2 and TRBJ1-2, the full variable domain is GAGVSQSPSNKVTEKGKDVELRCDPISGHTALYWYRQSLGQGLEFLIYFQGNSAPDKSGLPSDRFSAERTGGSVSTLTIQRTQQEDSAVYLCASSLAVSGGGYTFGSGTRLTVV.

This clone was found once. The chain joins TRBV6-5 to TRBJ2-5; 11 bases map to TRBD2. Trimming at V came to 10 bases and at J to 5 bases, leaving 12 bases not matched to a gene. Germline CDR1 MNHEY, CDR2 SVGAGI. This CDR3 spans 15 amino acids. CDR3 sequence reads: CATLSLAGGGETQYF. In DNA form, the CDR3 reads TGTGCCACCCTGTCGCTAGCGGGAGGTGGGGAGACCCAGTACTTC.